This entry is about one T cell receptor beta chain. The record originates from a study of blood T cell repertoires in COVID-19. Germline loops: CDR1 MNHNS, CDR2 SASEGT. The V end lost 1 base, the J end lost 0 bases, and 12 bases lay between the germline ends. The CDR3 covers 16 residues. Produced via immunoSEQ multiplex PCR; TCRdb's table is partial and in-frame only. Of around 300,000 clones detected, 88% appear once; the ten largest clones hold less than 6.5%. The rearrangement links TRBV6-1 to TRBJ1-1, with unresolved D. Sequenced sample: PBMCs or T cells enriched from blood (not recorded which). The TCR originated in a man aged 30-40 years who had recovered from COVID-19. Here the CDR3 reads CASSEEKYSVNTEAFF. DNA for the CDR3: TGTGCCAGCAGTGAAGAGAAGTATTCGGTGAACACTGAAGCTTTCTTT.